The 3 T cell receptor beta chains in this list originate from one sample, sequenced in a study of T cells in Graves' hyperthyroidism and ophthalmopathy. From RNA transcripts, TCR beta CDR3 regions were amplified. The HTBI primer set served for first-round RT-PCR of the TCR CDR3. TCRdb itself ran the multiplex PCR reads through MiXCR, one entry per CDR3 protein. The sample lists approximately 590,000 distinct CDR3 sequences, approximately 14% occurring once. The sequenced sample consisted of blood. The source is a woman aged 25 to 45 with Graves' hyperthyroidism.

The rearrangement links TRBV9 to TRBJ2-3; weak D call: TRBD1 (5 bases). V lost 0 bases, J lost 3 bases, and 14 bases lay in between. Germline CDR1 SGDLS, CDR2 YYNGEE. The CDR3 totals 16 residues. The DNA of the CDR3 is TGTGCCAGCAGCGTAGGAGCAGGGTCGGTAACAGATACGCAGTATTTT. Translating gives CASSVGAGSVTDTQYF.

This clonotype was recorded at least ten times. The genes are TRBV5-1 and TRBJ2-7; perhaps D is TRBD1 or TRBD2 (5 bases each). The CDR3 is 14 residues long. Germline V gene data show CDR1 as SGHRS and CDR2 as YFSETQ. With 3 bases removed from V and 4 bases from J, the gap between germline ends came to 14 bases. CDR3 amino acids: CASSWSGTTYEQYF. CDR3 nucleotides: TGCGCCAGCAGCTGGTCCGGGACGACATACGAGCAGTACTTC.

The table lists this clonotype with many counts. The chain carries TRBV28 and TRBJ1-2; TRBD1 is a possible D gene (5 bases). CDR3 size: 13 residues. Germline V gene lookup returns CDR1 MDHEN and CDR2 SYDVKM. V lost 2 bases and J 3 bases, leaving 7 bases between the germline ends. This CDR3 reads CASSLSRDYGYTF. DNA of the CDR3: TGTGCCAGCAGTTTAAGCAGGGACTATGGCTACACCTTC.